The source of this T cell receptor beta chain is a study of cytomegalovirus exposure and HLA in healthy donors. Findings and caveats of the study: An analysis that was carried out later associated some 17,000 TCR beta sequences with HLA alleles at 0.05 false discovery rate.

This clone has only a few counts. What it binds is not known. This CDR3 region has 16 residues. Germline CDR1 and CDR2: SGHTA and FQGNSA. The ends were cut back, 0 bases at V and 5 bases at J, with 15 bases in the middle. 13 Jbeta primers and 60 Vbeta primers were used for the PCR. The repertoire was sequenced with immunoSEQ multiplex PCR; TCRdb's copy has only in-frame clones and lacks some. The sample has some 110,000 clones, 9% to 10% seen once; the top ten hold about 3%. The specimen sequenced was PBMCs. The receptor comes from a man aged 30-40 years in good health and CMV-seronegative. V usage is TRBV7-2 and J usage is TRBJ2-3, with a possible D match to TRBD2 (6 bases). CDR3 coding DNA: TGTGCCAGCAGCTTAGCGTCGGGGGTAAACAGAGATACGCAGTATTTT. It yields the protein CASSLASGVNRDTQYF.